This TCR beta chain derives from a study of blood T cell repertoires in COVID-19. Study overall: Whether acute or convalescent, the COVID-19 samples came from the United States, Italy and Spain. PBMCs, B-cell-depleted T cells, or T cells were the source of the cDNA or gDNA that made up the material.

V gave up 5 bases and J gave up 1 base, with 14 bases separating them. Germline CDR1 is SGHVS and CDR2 is FQNEAQ. This CDR3 is 16 amino acids long. Authors' processing steps: Amplification with reference gene primers provided the estimates of nucleated cell counts. TCRdb's table, derived via immunoSEQ multiplex PCR, lists solely in-frame clones and lacks some. V and J calls and clone size are given by that table; D and trimming were obtained from the DNA. The sample yields 440,000 or so clones, roughly 90% seen once. This receptor was obtained from a woman in her thirties or forties with COVID-19, enrolled during active disease. This rearrangement joins TRBV7-8 to TRBJ2-2, with D possibly TRBD2 on 6 matching bases. Sequencing was done on a sample of peripheral blood. CDR3 in amino acids: CASSRVDYQNTGELFF. The DNA of the CDR3 is TGTGCCAGCAGCCGAGTGGACTACCAGAACACCGGGGAGCTGTTTTTT.